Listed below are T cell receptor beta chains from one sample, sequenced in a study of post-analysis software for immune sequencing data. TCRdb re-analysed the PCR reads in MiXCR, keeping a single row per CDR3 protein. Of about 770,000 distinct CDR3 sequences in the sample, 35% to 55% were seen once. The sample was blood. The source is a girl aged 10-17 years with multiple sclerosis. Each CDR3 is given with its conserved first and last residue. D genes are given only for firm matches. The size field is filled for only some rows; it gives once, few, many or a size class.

CASSYSKTGGGYTF | TGTGCCAGCAGTTACTCGAAGACTGGGGGCGGCTACACCTTC | few | TRBV6-2/TRBV6-3 | NA | TRBJ1-2
CSAPDRGTTNYGYTF | TGCAGTGCTCCCGACAGGGGAACTACTAACTATGGCTACACCTTC | NA | TRBV20-1 | TRBD1 | TRBJ1-2
CASSFSGGRTEAFF | TGTGCCAGCAGTTTTTCAGGGGGCCGAACTGAAGCTTTCTTT | NA | TRBV27 | TRBD1 | TRBJ1-1
CASTGTSGRYNEQFF | TGTGCCAGCACCGGGACTAGCGGGAGGTACAATGAGCAGTTCTTC | NA | TRBV25-1 | TRBD2 | TRBJ2-1
CAIRAVASTDTQYF | TGTGCCATCAGGGCGGTGGCTAGCACAGATACGCAGTATTTT | NA | TRBV10-3 | NA | TRBJ2-3
CASSLARGGNTEAFF | TGTGCCAGCAGCTTGGCCCGGGGGGGGAACACTGAAGCTTTCTTT | NA | TRBV13 | NA | TRBJ1-1
CASSGTSGRWGTDTQYF | TGTGCCAGCAGTGGGACTAGCGGGAGATGGGGCACAGATACGCAGTATTTT | few | TRBV6-1 | TRBD2 | TRBJ2-3
CATSRGDSTDTQYF | TGTGCCACCAGCAGAGGAGATAGCACAGATACGCAGTATTTT | NA | TRBV15 | NA | TRBJ2-3
CASSPLDRPNEQFF | TGTGCCAGCAGTCCGTTGGACCGGCCCAATGAGCAGTTCTTC | NA | TRBV7-8 | NA | TRBJ2-1
CASLSDRTGEGYGYTF | TGCGCCAGCCTCTCAGATAGGACAGGGGAGGGCTATGGCTACACCTTC | NA | TRBV4-1 | TRBD1 | TRBJ1-2
CASSFRLAGGPETQYF | TGCGCCAGCAGCTTCAGACTAGCGGGAGGACCAGAGACCCAGTACTTC | few | TRBV5-1 | TRBD2 | TRBJ2-5
CASRRGLLYNEQFF | TGTGCCAGCAGACGCGGGTTACTCTACAATGAGCAGTTCTTC | NA | TRBV12-3/TRBV12-4 | NA | TRBJ2-1
CSVSRGMNTEAFF | TGCAGCGTTAGCAGGGGTATGAACACTGAAGCTTTCTTT | NA | TRBV29-1 | NA | TRBJ1-1
CTSSPGLAGGSSYNEQFF | TGCACCAGCAGCCCGGGACTAGCGGGAGGGTCCTCCTACAATGAGCAGTTCTTC | NA | TRBV1 | NA | TRBJ2-1
CASSFNVGQGSYGYTF | TGTGCCAGCAGTTTTAACGTAGGACAGGGAAGTTATGGCTACACCTTC | few | TRBV6-5 | TRBD1 | TRBJ1-2
CASSYAPGQGPTNYDYTF | TGTGCCAGCAGCTACGCCCCGGGACAGGGGCCGACTAACTATGACTACACCTTC | NA | TRBV12-1 | NA | TRBJ1-2
CASSHSTWGSSYEQYF | TGTGCCAGCAGCCACTCTACCTGGGGGAGCTCCTACGAGCAGTACTTC | NA | TRBV7-2 | NA | TRBJ2-7
CSARDWGQGAYEQYF | TGCAGTGCTAGAGATTGGGGACAGGGGGCCTACGAGCAGTACTTC | NA | TRBV20-1 | TRBD1 | TRBJ2-7
CSARHHRREGSYEQYF | TGCAGTGCTAGGCACCATAGGCGGGAGGGTTCCTACGAGCAGTACTTC | few | TRBV20-1 | TRBD2 | TRBJ2-7
CASGLSGANEQFF | TGTGCCAGCGGATTGAGCGGGGCCAATGAGCAGTTCTTC | NA | TRBV27 | TRBD2 | TRBJ2-1
CASSLRGGGTNTQYF | TGTGCCAGCAGTTTACGGGGGGGTGGCACAAATACGCAGTATTTT | NA | TRBV28 | TRBD2 | TRBJ2-3
CASSLDRGGYGYTF | TGTGCCAGCAGCTTAGACCGGGGGGGATATGGCTACACCTTC | NA | TRBV13 | NA | TRBJ1-2
CASSLRNRLAGGLNEQFF | TGTGCCAGCAGCCTGCGCAACCGACTAGCGGGAGGGTTAAATGAGCAGTTCTTC | NA | TRBV3-1 | TRBD2 | TRBJ2-1
CASSPYRDPSYEQYF | TGTGCCAGCAGTCCCTATCGGGACCCCTCCTACGAGCAGTACTTC | NA | TRBV12-3/TRBV12-4 | NA | TRBJ2-7